These 6 T cell receptor beta chains were sequenced from one sample in a study of cytotoxic CD8 clonotypes in ibrutinib-treated CLL. TCRdb's table, derived via immunoSEQ multiplex PCR, lists solely in-frame clones and lacks some. The repertoire holds about 5,500 clones, with around two thirds as singletons. The specimen was PBMCs, collected before ibrutinib treatment. These receptors were collected from a human donor with chronic lymphocytic leukemia.

V is TRBV5-1 and J is TRBJ2-3, with a tentative D call TRBD2 (6 bases). The CDR3 runs 13 residues. Germline CDR1 and CDR2: SGHRS and YFSETQ. V was pared by 4 bases and J by 4 bases, with 10 bases between. The DNA of the CDR3 is TGCGCCAGCAGCATTGGAGGGCCAGATACGCAGTATTTT. This encodes CASSIGGPDTQYF.

The rearrangement joins TRBV27 to TRBJ2-5, with TRBD2 identical over 8 bases. With 4 bases clipped from V and 5 bases from J, the junction kept 12 bases outside the gene matches. Germline CDR1 and CDR2: MNHEY and SMNVEV (reference sequence). The CDR3 consists of 16 residues. The CDR3 here is CASSSSPGGTRETQYF. The CDR3 region has the DNA TGTGCCAGCAGTTCCTCGCCGGGGGGGACGAGGGAGACCCAGTACTTC.

The J gene is TRBJ1-1, the V gene TRBV4-1; TRBD1 matches 9 bases. V shed 2 bases, J shed 4 bases, and the junction held 8 bases outside the gene matches. Germline V CDR1 and CDR2: MGHRA, YSYEKL. This CDR3 has 16 residues. The CDR3 DNA reads TGCGCCAGCAGCCAAAAAACAGGGGGCGCGGTCACTGAAGCTTTCTTT. Translating gives CASSQKTGGAVTEAFF.

The chain recombines TRBV2 with TRBJ2-3; no clear D gene. V shed 3 bases and J shed 4 bases, with 11 bases lying between them. This CDR3 comprises 14 residues. Germline loops: CDR1 SNHLY, CDR2 FYNNEI. The CDR3 loop is CASSDRGGPDTQYF. As DNA, the CDR3 is TGTGCCAGCAGTGATCGAGGCGGCCCAGATACGCAGTATTTT.

In this sample, this clone turned up a few times. The chain has TRBV6-6 and TRBJ1-2; D gene ambiguous. Looked up from germline, CDR1 is MNHNY and CDR2 is SVGAGI (reference sequence). CDR3 length: 12 residues. Trimming removed 5 bases at V and 6 bases at J, with 10 bases between. The CDR3 nucleotides read TGTGCCAGCAGTCACGCGTCGGATGGCTACACCTTC. This translates into CASSHASDGYTF.

This clone was seen once. The chain recombines TRBV19 with TRBJ1-5, with D unresolved. This CDR3 is 12 amino acids long. Germline V gene sequence: CDR1 LNHDA, CDR2 SQIVND (reference sequence). The V end was cut by 7 bases, the J end by 0 bases, with 4 bases between. CDR3 residues: CASKGSNQPQHF. CDR3 bases: TGTGCCAGTAAAGGTAGCAATCAGCCCCAGCATTTT.